This T cell receptor beta chain originates from a study of cytomegalovirus exposure and HLA in healthy donors. Comment on this clone: Its antigen is currently unknown.

Whereas donors were nominally healthy upon sampling, unrecorded immune exposures were probable. Use of 60 Vbeta and 13 Jbeta primers characterized the PCR. TCRdb keeps only in-frame clones here, not all; method: immunoSEQ multiplex PCR. The table shows 90,000 to 130,000 clones, with 74% occurring only once. Study outcomes and limitations: TCR beta chain V- and J-gene trimming was linked, in a later analysis, to a missense variant in DCLRE1C. The majority of CMV-associated TCR beta chains were reported as apparently HLA-restricted in a later analysis.

Germline values: CDR1 MNHEY, CDR2 SMNVEV (reference sequence). This CDR3 spans 15 amino acids. Between the trimmed V and J ends, which lost 4 bases and 2 bases, there was a span of 12 bases. This sequence originates from a man aged 25-45 years in good health and CMV-seropositive. What was sequenced was PBMCs. The rearrangement links TRBV27 to TRBJ2-1; TRBD1 might be the D (5 bases). Here the CDR3 reads CASSSQAGTYNEQFF. The CDR3 DNA sequence: TGTGCCAGCAGTTCACAGGCAGGCACCTACAATGAGCAGTTCTTC.